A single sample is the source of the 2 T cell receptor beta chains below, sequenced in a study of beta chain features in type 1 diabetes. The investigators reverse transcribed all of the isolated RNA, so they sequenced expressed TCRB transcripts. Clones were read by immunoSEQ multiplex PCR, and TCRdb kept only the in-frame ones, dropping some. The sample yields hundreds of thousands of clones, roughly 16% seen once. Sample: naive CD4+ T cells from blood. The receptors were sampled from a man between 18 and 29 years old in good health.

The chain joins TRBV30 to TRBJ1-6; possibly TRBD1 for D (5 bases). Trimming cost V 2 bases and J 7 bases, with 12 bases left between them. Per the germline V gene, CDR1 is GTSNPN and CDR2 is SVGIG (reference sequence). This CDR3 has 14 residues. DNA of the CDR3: TGTGCCTGGAGTTCCCGGGGGGAAAATTCACCCCTCCACTTT. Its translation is CAWSSRGENSPLHF.

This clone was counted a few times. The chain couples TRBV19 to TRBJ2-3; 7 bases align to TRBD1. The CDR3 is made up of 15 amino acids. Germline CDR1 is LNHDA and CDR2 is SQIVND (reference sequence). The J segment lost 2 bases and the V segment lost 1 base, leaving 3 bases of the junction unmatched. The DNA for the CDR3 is TGTGCCAGTAGTATAGCAAGGGGGCTCACAGATACGCAGTATTTT. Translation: CASSIARGLTDTQYF.